This T cell receptor beta chain comes out of a study of blood T cell repertoires in COVID-19. V was pared by 2 bases and J by 5 bases, with 13 bases between. The CDR3 is 15 residues long. Germline V gene lookup returns CDR1 MNHEY and CDR2 SVGEGT. Libraries were prepared by immunoSEQ multiplex PCR; TCRdb keeps only in-frame clonotypes and omits some of them. The sample records about 310,000 clones, around nine tenths being singletons. Sequencing was performed on peripheral blood. The chain employs TRBV6-2 or TRBV6-3 and TRBJ1-5, with no clear D. The origin of this receptor is a man aged 45-60 years with active or convalescent COVID-19. The CDR3 nucleotides are TGTGCCAGCAGTTACGGCCGGGGAGGGCATCAGCCCCAGCATTTT. Residues: CASSYGRGGHQPQHF.